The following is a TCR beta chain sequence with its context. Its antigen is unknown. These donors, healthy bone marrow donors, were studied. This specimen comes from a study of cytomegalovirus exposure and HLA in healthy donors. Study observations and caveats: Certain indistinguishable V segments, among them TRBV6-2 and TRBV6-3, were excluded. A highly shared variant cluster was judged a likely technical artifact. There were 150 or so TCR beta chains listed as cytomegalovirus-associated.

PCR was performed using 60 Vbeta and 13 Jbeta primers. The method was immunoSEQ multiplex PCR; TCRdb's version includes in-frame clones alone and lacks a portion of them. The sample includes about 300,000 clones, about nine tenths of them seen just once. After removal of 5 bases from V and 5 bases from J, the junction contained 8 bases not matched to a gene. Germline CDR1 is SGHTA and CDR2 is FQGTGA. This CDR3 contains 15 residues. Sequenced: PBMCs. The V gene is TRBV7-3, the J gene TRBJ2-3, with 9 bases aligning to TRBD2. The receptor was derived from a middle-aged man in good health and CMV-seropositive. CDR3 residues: CASSRAGGREDTQYF. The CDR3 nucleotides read TGTGCCAGCAGCCGAGCGGGAGGAAGGGAAGATACGCAGTATTTT.